Given below is one T cell receptor beta chain in context. Its antigen is unidentified. This sample is drawn from a study of monozygotic twins with inflammatory bowel disease. Germline V gene sequence: CDR1 MNHEY, CDR2 SMNVEV (reference sequence). The CDR3 runs to 13 residues. Study results and caveats: Twins with IBD had fewer clonotypes in common with others than healthy twins, particularly during disease activity. Concordance status among twins (concordant versus discordant) showed no link to repertoire similarity, possibly from limited power. In patient repertoires, differing immunosuppressive treatments may have added some variability.

For each CDR3 protein, TCRdb gives one entry from its re-call of the 5' RACE reads, without DNA. This sample's table reports about 350,000 distinct CDR3 sequences. This chain connects TRBV27 to TRBJ1-1. The sequenced material came from blood. The TCR comes from a human donor with ulcerative colitis or Crohn's disease, or a healthy co-twin of an affected twin (not recorded which). The CDR3 reads CASSPGPHTEAFF.